These T cell receptor beta chains were read from a single sample in a study of cytomegalovirus exposure and HLA in healthy donors. Sequencing used immunoSEQ multiplex PCR; TCRdb keeps in-frame clones, though not all of them. The sample lists approximately 210,000 clones; more than 75% were seen once. Sequences were obtained from PBMCs. The receptors here all came from a woman between 18 and 30 years old in good health and CMV-seronegative. CDR3s include the opening cysteine and the closing phenylalanine or tryptophan. The D gene is left open where the match is weak. A row's size may be missing; if present it is once, few, many or a size class.

once,TRBV5-1,NA,TRBJ2-2,CASSPATQSGELFF,TGCGCCAGCAGCCCTGCGACACAATCAGGGGAGCTGTTTTTT
NA,TRBV6-4,NA,TRBJ2-1,CASSDSGGGDEQFF,TGTGCCAGCAGTGACTCCGGGGGTGGGGATGAGCAGTTCTTC
NA,TRBV28,TRBD1,TRBJ1-5,CATFPGQRNQPQHF,TGTGCCACCTTTCCGGGACAGAGGAATCAGCCCCAGCATTTT
NA,TRBV7-9,NA,TRBJ2-2,CALGEVTGELFF,TGTGCCTTAGGGGAGGTCACCGGGGAGCTGTTTTTT
NA,TRBV11-1,NA,TRBJ2-7,CASSQSPDSEIYEQYF,TGTGCCAGCAGCCAATCCCCGGACTCCGAGATCTACGAGCAGTACTTC
once,TRBV9,TRBD1,TRBJ1-1,CASSVGGTGGLTEAFF,TGTGCCAGCAGCGTAGGTGGGACAGGGGGCCTCACTGAAGCTTTCTTT
NA,TRBV7-2,NA,TRBJ1-4,CASSLEVSATNEKLFF,TGTGCCAGCAGCTTAGAAGTTTCGGCAACTAATGAAAAACTGTTTTTT
once,TRBV7-9,TRBD2,TRBJ2-6,CASSRSGGSDVLTF,TGTGCCAGCAGCCGAAGCGGGGGGAGCGACGTCCTGACTTTC
NA,TRBV5-1,TRBD2,TRBJ2-7,CASSPHKRESNHEQYF,TGCGCCAGCAGCCCGCATAAGCGGGAGAGCAACCACGAGCAGTACTTC
once,TRBV29-1,NA,TRBJ2-6,CSVLGVAPSGANVLTF,TGCAGCGTCCTAGGGGTTGCCCCATCTGGGGCCAACGTCCTGACTTTC
NA,TRBV18,NA,TRBJ2-7,CASSLGLGRGSTYEQYF,TGTGCCAGCTCACTCGGCCTGGGACGGGGGTCAACCTACGAGCAGTACTTC
NA,TRBV18,NA,TRBJ1-5,CASSPLAVSNQPQHF,TGTGCCAGCTCACCACTTGCGGTTAGCAATCAGCCCCAGCATTTT
NA,TRBV6-5,TRBD2,TRBJ2-7,CAPGEGTSYEQYF,TGTGCCCCCGGGGAGGGGACCTCCTACGAGCAGTACTTC
NA,TRBV14,NA,TRBJ2-7,CASSQGTGSFEQYF,TGTGCCAGCAGCCAAGGGACTGGATCCTTCGAGCAGTACTTC
NA,TRBV4-1,NA,TRBJ1-5,CASSRLRTGPQHF,TGCGCCAGCAGCCGCTTGCGAACAGGACCCCAGCATTTT
few,TRBV11-2,TRBD2,TRBJ2-5,CASSLDNGGGQTQYF,TGTGCCAGCAGCTTAGATAACGGGGGGGGACAGACCCAGTACTTC
NA,TRBV5-1,TRBD1,TRBJ2-1,CASSLPRDRAYNEQFF,TGCGCCAGCAGCTTGCCCCGGGACAGGGCATACAATGAGCAGTTCTTC
once,TRBV2,TRBD1,TRBJ2-2,CASTRDSNTGELFF,TGTGCCAGCACACGGGACAGTAACACCGGGGAGCTGTTTTTT
NA,TRBV27,TRBD1,TRBJ1-1,CASSLRGGTGRLVTEAFF,TGTGCCAGCAGTTTAAGGGGGGGGACAGGGCGCCTCGTTACTGAAGCTTTCTTT
once,TRBV25-1,TRBD1,TRBJ1-4,CASKGGQPTTNEKLFF,TGTGCCAGCAAAGGGGGCCAGCCAACAACTAATGAAAAACTGTTTTTT
NA,TRBV5-1,TRBD1,TRBJ1-2,CASSLGRDSLSHYGYTF,TGCGCCAGCAGCTTGGGGAGGGACAGCTTATCCCACTATGGCTACACCTTC
NA,TRBV29-1,TRBD2,TRBJ2-7,CSVRTSGFYEQYF,TGCAGCGTACGGACTAGCGGATTCTACGAGCAGTACTTC
NA,TRBV5-1,TRBD1,TRBJ2-1,CASSLGQGVYNEQFF,TGCGCCAGCAGCCTAGGACAGGGAGTCTACAATGAGCAGTTCTTC
NA,TRBV27,NA,TRBJ2-7,CASSPQGGLGEQYF,TGTGCCAGCAGCCCCCAGGGGGGTTTAGGCGAGCAGTACTTC
NA,TRBV19,TRBD1,TRBJ2-7,CASSILGGQGEQYF,TGTGCCAGTAGTATTTTGGGCGGACAGGGCGAGCAGTACTTC
NA,TRBV28,TRBD1,TRBJ2-7,CASSPGQAIYEQYF,TGTGCCAGCAGCCCTGGACAGGCAATCTACGAGCAGTACTTC
NA,TRBV4-1,TRBD1,TRBJ2-3,CASGFDRGNKSSTDTQYF,TGCGCCAGCGGATTTGACAGGGGAAACAAATCTAGCACAGATACGCAGTATTTT
NA,TRBV18,TRBD1,TRBJ2-4,CASSPQDRVNIQYF,TGTGCCAGCTCACCGCAGGACAGGGTGAACATTCAGTACTTC
NA,TRBV9,TRBD2,TRBJ2-5,CASSSGGGQETQYF,TGTGCCAGCAGCTCGGGGGGAGGCCAAGAGACCCAGTACTTC
NA,TRBV5-4,TRBD2,TRBJ2-7,CASSALASGLAEQYF,TGTGCCAGCAGCGCTCTCGCCTCGGGACTAGCTGAGCAGTACTTC
NA,TRBV19,NA,TRBJ1-1,CASSRGHDNTEAFF,TGTGCCAGTAGTAGGGGACACGACAACACTGAAGCTTTCTTT
NA,TRBV28,NA,TRBJ2-7,CASSFNSPYEQYF,TGTGCCAGCAGTTTTAACAGTCCCTACGAGCAGTACTTC